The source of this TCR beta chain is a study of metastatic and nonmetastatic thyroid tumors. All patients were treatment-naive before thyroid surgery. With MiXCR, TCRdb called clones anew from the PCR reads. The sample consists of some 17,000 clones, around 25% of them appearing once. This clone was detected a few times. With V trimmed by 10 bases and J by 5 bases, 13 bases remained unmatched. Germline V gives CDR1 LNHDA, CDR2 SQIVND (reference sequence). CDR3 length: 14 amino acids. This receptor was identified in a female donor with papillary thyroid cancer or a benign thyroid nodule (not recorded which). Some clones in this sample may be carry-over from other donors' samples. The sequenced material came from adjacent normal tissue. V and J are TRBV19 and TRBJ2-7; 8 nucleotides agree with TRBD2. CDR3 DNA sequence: TGTGCCACGAGGCCGGGAGGGCAATACGACGAGCAGTACTTC. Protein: CATRPGGQYDEQYF.